This record looks at one T cell receptor beta chain sequence and its context. This sample is part of a study of OX40 agonist ivuxolimab in advanced cancers. This CDR3 has 15 residues. V shed 0 bases and J 6 bases; nucleotides not matched to a gene: 3. Per germline, CDR1 LNHDA and CDR2 SQIVND (reference sequence). Clones were sequenced by immunoSEQ multiplex PCR, and TCRdb holds only the in-frame ones, with some missing. The sample has 65,000 to 95,000 clones, around 93% seen once; the top ten hold 0.5% to 0.6%. This receptor was obtained from an adult with an advanced solid tumor such as melanoma, head and neck, liver or kidney cancer. V usage is TRBV19 and J usage is TRBJ2-7; 12 bases agree with TRBD1. The specimen comprised CD4+ or CD8+ T cells sorted from blood, sampled in a trial of the OX40 agonist ivuxolimab. The CDR3 bases are TGTGCCAGTAGTATAGATGGGGGACAGGGGGCCGAGCAGTACTTC. It is translated as CASSIDGGQGAEQYF.